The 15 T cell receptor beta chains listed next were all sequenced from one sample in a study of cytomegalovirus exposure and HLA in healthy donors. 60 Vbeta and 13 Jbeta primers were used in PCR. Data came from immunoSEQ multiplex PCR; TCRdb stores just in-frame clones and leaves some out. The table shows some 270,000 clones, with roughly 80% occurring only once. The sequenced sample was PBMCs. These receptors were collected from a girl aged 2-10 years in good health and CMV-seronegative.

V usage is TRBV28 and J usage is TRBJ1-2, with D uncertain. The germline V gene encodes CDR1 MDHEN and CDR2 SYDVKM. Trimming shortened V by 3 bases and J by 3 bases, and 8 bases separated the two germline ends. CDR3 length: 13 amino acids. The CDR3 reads CASSLLEHYGYTF. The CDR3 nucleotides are TGTGCCAGCAGTTTGCTGGAGCACTATGGCTACACCTTC.

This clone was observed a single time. The CDR3 region is CASSYLAQETQYF. For the CDR3, the DNA is TGTGCCAGCAGTTATCTAGCCCAGGAGACCCAGTACTTC. The chain couples TRBV6-5 to TRBJ2-5, with D possibly matching TRBD2 (5 bases). The CDR3 contains 13 residues. CDR1 and CDR2 (germline): MNHEY, SVGAGI. With 3 bases removed from V and 5 bases from J, the gap between germline ends came to 10 bases.

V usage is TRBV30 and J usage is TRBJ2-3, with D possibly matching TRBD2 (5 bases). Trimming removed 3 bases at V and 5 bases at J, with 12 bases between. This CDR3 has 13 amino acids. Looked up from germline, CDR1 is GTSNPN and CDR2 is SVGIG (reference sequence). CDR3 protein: CAWSRRGIDTQYF. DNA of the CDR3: TGTGCCTGGAGCCGTCGGGGAATAGATACGCAGTATTTT.

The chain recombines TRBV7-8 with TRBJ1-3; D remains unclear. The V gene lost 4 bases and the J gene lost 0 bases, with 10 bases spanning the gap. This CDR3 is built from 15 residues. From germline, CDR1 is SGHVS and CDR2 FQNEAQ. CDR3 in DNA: TGTGCCAGCAGCTCTGAGGCTTCCTCTGGAAACACCATATATTTT. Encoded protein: CASSSEASSGNTIYF.

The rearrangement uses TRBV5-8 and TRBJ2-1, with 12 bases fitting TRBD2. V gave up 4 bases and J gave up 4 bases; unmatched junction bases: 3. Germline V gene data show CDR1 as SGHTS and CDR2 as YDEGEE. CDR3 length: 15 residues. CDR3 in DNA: TGTGCCAGCAGCAGGGGGACTAGCGGGTACAATGAGCAGTTCTTC. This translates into CASSRGTSGYNEQFF. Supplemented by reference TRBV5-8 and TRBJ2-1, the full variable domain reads EAGVTQSPTHLIKTRGQQATLRCSPISGHTSVYWYQQALGLGLQFLLWYDEGEERNRGNFPPRFSGRQFPNYSSELNVNALELEDSALYLCASSRGTSGYNEQFFGPGTRLTVL.

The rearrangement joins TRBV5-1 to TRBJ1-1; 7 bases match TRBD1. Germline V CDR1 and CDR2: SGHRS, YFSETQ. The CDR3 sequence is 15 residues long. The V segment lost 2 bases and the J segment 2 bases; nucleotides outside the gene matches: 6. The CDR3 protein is CASSFWGTANTEAFF. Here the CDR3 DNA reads TGCGCCAGCAGCTTTTGGGGGACAGCAAACACTGAAGCTTTCTTT.

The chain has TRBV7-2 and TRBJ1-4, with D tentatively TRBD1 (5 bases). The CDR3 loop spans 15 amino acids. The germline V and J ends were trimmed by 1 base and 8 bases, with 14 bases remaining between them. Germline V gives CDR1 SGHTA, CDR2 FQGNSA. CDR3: CASSLVVGGNEKLFF. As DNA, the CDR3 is TGTGCCAGCAGCTTAGTCGTTGGGGGGAACGAAAAACTGTTTTTT.

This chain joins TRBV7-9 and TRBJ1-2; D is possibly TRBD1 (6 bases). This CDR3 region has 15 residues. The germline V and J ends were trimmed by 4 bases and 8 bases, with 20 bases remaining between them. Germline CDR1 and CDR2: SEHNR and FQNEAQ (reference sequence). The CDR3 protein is CASSSQGRRTRGYTF. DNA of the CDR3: TGTGCCAGCAGCTCTCAGGGGAGACGGACGCGGGGCTACACCTTC.

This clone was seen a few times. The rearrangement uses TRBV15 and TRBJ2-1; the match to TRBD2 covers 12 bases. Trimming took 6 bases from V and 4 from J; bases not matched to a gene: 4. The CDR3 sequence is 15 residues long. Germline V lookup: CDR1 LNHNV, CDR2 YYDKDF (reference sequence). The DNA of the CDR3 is TGTGCCACCAGTTTCGGACTAGCGGGGTACAATGAGCAGTTCTTC. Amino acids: CATSFGLAGYNEQFF.

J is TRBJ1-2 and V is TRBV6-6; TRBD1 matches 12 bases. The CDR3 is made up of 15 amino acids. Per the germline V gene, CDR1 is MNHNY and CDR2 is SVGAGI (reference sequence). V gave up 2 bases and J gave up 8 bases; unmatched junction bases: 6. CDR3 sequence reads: CASSYPGTGGGGYTF. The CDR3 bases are TGTGCCAGCAGTTACCCCGGGACAGGGGGCGGCGGCTACACCTTC.

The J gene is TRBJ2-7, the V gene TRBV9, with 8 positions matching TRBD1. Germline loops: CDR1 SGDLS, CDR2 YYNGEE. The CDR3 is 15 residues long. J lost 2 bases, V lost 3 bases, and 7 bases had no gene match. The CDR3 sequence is CASSAGTGPTYEQYF. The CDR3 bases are TGTGCCAGCAGCGCGGGGACAGGACCAACCTACGAGCAGTACTTC.

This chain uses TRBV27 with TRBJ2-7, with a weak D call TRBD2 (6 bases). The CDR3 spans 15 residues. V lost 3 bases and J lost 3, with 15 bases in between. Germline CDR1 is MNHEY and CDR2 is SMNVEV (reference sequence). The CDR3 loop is CASSFWRGLNYEQYF. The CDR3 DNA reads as TGTGCCAGCAGTTTTTGGCGGGGATTGAACTACGAGCAGTACTTC.

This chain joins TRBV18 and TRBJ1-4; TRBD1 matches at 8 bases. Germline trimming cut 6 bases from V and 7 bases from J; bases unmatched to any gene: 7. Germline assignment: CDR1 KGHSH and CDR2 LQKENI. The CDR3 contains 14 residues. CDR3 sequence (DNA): TGTGCCAGCTCCCTGGACAGGGTTGGTGAAAAACTGTTTTTT. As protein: CASSLDRVGEKLFF.

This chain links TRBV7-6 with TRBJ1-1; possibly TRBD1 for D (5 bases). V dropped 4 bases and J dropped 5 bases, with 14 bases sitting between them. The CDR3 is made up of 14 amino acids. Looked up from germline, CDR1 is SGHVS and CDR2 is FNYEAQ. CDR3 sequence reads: CASSSGMSRTEAFF. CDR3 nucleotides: TGTGCCAGCAGCTCAGGGATGTCGCGGACTGAAGCTTTCTTT.

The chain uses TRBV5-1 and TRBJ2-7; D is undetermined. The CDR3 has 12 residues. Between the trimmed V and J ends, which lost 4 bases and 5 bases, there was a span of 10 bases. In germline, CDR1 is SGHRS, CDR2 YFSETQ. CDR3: CASSVAGNEQYF. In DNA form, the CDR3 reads TGCGCCAGCAGCGTGGCAGGTAACGAGCAGTACTTC.